This TCR beta chain was recovered during a study of shared clonotypes between healthy human individuals. For the study at large: The people who gave samples were two women and a few men aged 18 to 49.

V lost 1 base, J lost 0 bases, and 8 bases lay in between. The V gene's germline CDR1 is MGHRA and CDR2 YSYEKL. This CDR3 comprises 15 residues. Only in-frame clones appear in the TCRdb table, and some are missing; sequencing was by immunoSEQ multiplex PCR. This table has over 1.4 million clones, about 96% appearing once. General study results and limits: Several donors had 5% to 6.5% of their naive CD4 clonotypes in common. Represented diversity, genetic and exposure-history alike, was limited by few donors.

Concerning this clone itself: Its antigen is as yet unknown.

Specimen: naive CD4+ T cells sorted from blood. This sample's subset: CD45RA+ positively selected. The chain links TRBV4-1 to TRBJ2-3; TRBD1 is a possible D gene (6 bases). The receptor was derived from a man between 25 and 39 years old in good health. The CDR3 region is CASSQGQVSTDTQYF. CDR3 in DNA: TGCGCCAGCAGCCAAGGACAGGTGAGCACAGATACGCAGTATTTT.